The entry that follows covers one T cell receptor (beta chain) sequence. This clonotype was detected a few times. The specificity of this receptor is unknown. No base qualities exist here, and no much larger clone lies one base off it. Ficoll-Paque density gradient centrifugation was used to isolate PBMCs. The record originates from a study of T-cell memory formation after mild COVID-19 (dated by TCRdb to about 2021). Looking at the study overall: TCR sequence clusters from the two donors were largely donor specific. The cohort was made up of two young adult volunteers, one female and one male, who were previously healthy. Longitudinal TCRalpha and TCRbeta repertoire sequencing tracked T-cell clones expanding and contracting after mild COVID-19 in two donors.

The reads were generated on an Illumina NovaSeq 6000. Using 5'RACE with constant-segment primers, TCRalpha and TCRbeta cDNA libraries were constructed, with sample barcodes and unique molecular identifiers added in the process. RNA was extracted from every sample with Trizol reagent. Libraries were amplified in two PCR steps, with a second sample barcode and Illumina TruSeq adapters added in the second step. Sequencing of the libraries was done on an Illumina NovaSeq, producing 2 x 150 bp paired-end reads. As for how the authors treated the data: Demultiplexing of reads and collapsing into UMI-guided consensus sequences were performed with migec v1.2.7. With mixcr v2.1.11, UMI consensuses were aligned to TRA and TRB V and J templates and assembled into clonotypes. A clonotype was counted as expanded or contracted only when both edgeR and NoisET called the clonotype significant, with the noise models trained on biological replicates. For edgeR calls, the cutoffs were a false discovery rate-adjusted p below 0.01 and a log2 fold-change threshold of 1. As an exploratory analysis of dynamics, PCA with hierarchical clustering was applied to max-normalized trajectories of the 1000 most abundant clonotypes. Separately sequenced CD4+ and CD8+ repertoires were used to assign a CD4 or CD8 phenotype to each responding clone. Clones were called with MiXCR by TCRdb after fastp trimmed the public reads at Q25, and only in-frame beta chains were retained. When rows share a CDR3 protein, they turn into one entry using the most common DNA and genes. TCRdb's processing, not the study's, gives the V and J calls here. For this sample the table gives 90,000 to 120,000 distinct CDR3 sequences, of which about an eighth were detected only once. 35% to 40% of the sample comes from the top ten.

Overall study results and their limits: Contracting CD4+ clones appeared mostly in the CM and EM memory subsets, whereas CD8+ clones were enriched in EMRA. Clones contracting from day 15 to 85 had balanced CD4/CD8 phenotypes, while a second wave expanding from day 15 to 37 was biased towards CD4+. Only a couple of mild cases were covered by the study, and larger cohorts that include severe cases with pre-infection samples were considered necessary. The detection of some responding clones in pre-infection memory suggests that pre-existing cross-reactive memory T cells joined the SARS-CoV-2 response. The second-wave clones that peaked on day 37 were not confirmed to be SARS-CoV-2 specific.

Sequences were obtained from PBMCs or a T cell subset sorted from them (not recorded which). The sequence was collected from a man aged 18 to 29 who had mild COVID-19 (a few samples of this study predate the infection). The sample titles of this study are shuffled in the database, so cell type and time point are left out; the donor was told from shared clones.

The DNA reads TGCGCCAGCAGCCGGACAGGCGCTGCCAGGCCCAACGACAATGAGCAGTTCTTC. Its protein is CASSRTGAARPNDNEQFF. The chain joins TRBV4-3 to TRBJ2-1; the central 7 bases match TRBD1. The germline V gene provides CDR1 LGHNA and CDR2 YSLEER. Including the terminal cysteine and phenylalanine, the CDR3 comprises 18 residues. The only DNA kept is the CDR3, 54 bases in frame from the first base. Trimmed from V: 4 bases; trimmed from J: 5 bases; junction bases lacking a gene match: 17.